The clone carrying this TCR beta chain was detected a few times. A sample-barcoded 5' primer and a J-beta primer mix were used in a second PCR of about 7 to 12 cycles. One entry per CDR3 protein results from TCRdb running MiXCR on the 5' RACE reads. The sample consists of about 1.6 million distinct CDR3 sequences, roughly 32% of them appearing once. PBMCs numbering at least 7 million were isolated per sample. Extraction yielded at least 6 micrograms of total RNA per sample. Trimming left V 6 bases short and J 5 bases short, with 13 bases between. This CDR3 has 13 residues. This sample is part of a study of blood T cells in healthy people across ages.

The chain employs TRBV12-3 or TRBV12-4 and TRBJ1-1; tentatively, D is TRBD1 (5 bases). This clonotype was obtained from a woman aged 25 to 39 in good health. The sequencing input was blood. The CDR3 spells CASSWGEVTEAFF. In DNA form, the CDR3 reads TGTGCCAGCAGCTGGGGGGAGGTAACTGAAGCTTTCTTT.